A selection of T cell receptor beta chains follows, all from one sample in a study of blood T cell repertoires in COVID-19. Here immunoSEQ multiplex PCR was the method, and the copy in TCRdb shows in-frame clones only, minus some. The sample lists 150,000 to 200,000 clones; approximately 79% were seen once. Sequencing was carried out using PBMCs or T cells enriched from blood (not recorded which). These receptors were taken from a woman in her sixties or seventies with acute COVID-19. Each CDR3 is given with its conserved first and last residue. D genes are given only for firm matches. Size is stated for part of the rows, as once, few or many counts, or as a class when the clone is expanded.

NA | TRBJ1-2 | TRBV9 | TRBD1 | CASSGRERGRRGGYTF | TGTGCCAGCAGCGGGAGGGAAAGGGGGCGTCGGGGTGGCTACACCTTC
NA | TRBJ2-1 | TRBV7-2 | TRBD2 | CASSIAGGTYNEQFF | TGTGCCAGCAGCATAGCGGGGGGGACTTACAATGAGCAGTTCTTC
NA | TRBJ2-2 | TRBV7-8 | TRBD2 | CASSLRVIAGVRGELFF | TGTGCCAGCAGCTTAAGGGTGATAGCGGGAGTTCGCGGGGAGCTGTTTTTT
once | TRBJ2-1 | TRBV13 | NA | CASGNLATSSYNEQFF | TGTGCCAGCGGGAACCTAGCGACGAGCTCCTACAATGAGCAGTTCTTC
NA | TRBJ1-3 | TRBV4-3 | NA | CASSQERRAGNTIYF | TGCGCCAGCAGCCAAGAGCGCAGGGCTGGAAACACCATATATTTT
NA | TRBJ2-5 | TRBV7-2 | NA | CASSSGGPGGETQYF | TGTGCCAGCAGCTCCGGGGGACCCGGCGGAGAGACCCAGTACTTC
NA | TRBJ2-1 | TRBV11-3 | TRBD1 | CASSPRGQGNEQFF | TGTGCCAGCAGCCCCAGGGGGCAGGGCAATGAGCAGTTCTTC
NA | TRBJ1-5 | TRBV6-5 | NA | CASSRQGYQPQHF | TGTGCCAGCAGCCGGCAGGGGTATCAGCCCCAGCATTTT
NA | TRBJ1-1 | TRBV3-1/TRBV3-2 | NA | CASSQQAFF | TGTGCCAGCAGCCAGCAGGCTTTCTTT
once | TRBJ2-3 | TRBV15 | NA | CATSRGGDTQYF | TGTGCCACCAGCAGAGGAGGTGATACGCAGTATTTT
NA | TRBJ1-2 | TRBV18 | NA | CASSPNGQWGLANYGYTF | TGTGCCAGCTCACCAAACGGACAGTGGGGTCTAGCTAACTATGGCTACACCTTC
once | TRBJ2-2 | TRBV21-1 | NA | CASSKALEVGTSGRSGGELFF | TGTGCCAGCAGCAAAGCGCTTGAGGTCGGGACTAGCGGGAGAAGTGGCGGGGAGCTGTTTTTT
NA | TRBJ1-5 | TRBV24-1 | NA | CATSDSLGPTGGNQPQHF | TGTGCCACCAGTGATTCGTTGGGCCCGACCGGGGGCAATCAGCCCCAGCATTTT
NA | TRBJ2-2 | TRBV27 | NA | CASRFLQGQNTGELFF | TGTGCCAGCAGGTTCCTGCAGGGACAGAACACCGGGGAGCTGTTTTTT
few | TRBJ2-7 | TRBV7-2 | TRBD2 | CASSALMGLAGDEQYF | TGTGCCAGCAGCGCCTTAATGGGACTAGCGGGAGACGAGCAGTACTTC
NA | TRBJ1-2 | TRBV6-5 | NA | CASSPTDRPYYGYTF | TGTGCCAGCAGTCCGACAGATCGGCCCTACTATGGCTACACCTTC
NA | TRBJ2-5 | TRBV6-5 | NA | CASTKGLFGETQYF | TGTGCCAGCACCAAGGGGCTATTTGGCGAGACCCAGTACTTC
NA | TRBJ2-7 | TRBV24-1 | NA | CATSERQNEQYF | TGTGCCACCAGTGAGAGACAGAACGAGCAGTACTTC
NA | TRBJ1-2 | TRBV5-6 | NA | CASSRGGFYGYTF | TGTGCCAGCAGCCGAGGGGGATTCTATGGCTACACCTTC
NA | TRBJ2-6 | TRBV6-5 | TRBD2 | CASRITSGPSVLTF | TGTGCCAGCAGAATCACTAGCGGTCCTTCCGTCCTGACTTTC
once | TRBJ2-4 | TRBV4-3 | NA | CASSRGTEAIQYF | TGCGCCAGCAGCCGAGGTACGGAGGCCATTCAGTACTTC
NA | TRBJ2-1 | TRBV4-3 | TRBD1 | CASSRQGQGFGNEQFF | TGCGCCAGCAGCCGACAGGGACAGGGGTTTGGGAATGAGCAGTTCTTC
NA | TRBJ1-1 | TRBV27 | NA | CASSQGMNTEAFF | TGTGCCAGCAGTCAGGGGATGAACACTGAAGCTTTCTTT
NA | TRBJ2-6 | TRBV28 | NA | CASSRTGLDSGANVLTF | TGTGCCAGCAGTCGTACAGGGCTGGACTCTGGGGCCAACGTCCTGACTTTC
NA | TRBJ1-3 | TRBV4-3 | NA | CASSQEKGTGGTGNTIYF | TGCGCCAGCAGCCAAGAGAAGGGAACCGGAGGGACTGGAAACACCATATATTTT
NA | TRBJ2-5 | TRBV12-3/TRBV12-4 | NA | CASSTSETQYF | TGTGCCAGCAGTACAAGTGAGACCCAGTACTTC
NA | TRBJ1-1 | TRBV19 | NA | CASSFWGQNTEAFF | TGTGCCAGTAGTTTTTGGGGGCAGAACACTGAAGCTTTCTTT
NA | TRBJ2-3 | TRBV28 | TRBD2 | CASSSLAGGTDTQYF | TGTGCCAGCAGTTCCCTAGCGGGGGGAACAGATACGCAGTATTTT
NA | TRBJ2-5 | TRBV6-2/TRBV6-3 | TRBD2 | CASSPLAGVGETQYF | TGTGCCAGCAGTCCCTTAGCGGGAGTCGGAGAGACCCAGTACTTC
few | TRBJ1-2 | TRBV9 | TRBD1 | CASTPGTGGYGYTF | TGTGCCAGCACGCCCGGGACAGGGGGCTATGGCTACACCTTC
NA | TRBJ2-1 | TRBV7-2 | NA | CASSFQHTQFF | TGTGCCAGCAGCTTTCAACACACGCAGTTCTTC
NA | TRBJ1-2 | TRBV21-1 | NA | CASSKGGHRDSLYGYTF | TGTGCCAGCAGCAAAGGGGGCCACAGGGATTCCCTCTATGGCTACACCTTC
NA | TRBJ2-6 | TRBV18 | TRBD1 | CASSLGTGSGANVLTF | TGTGCCAGCTCCCTAGGGACAGGGTCTGGGGCCAACGTCCTGACTTTC
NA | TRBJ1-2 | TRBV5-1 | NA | CASSLGDFRDTDGYTF | TGCGCCAGCAGCCTTGGAGACTTCCGGGACACCGATGGCTACACCTTC
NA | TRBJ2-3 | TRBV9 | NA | CASGGDSDTQYF | TGTGCCAGCGGAGGGGATTCAGATACGCAGTATTTT
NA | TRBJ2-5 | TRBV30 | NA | CAWSTSLETQYF | TGTGCCTGGAGTACTAGCCTAGAGACCCAGTACTTC
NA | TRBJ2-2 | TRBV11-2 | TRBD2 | CASSSGLAGATGELFF | TGTGCCAGCAGCTCGGGACTAGCGGGAGCCACCGGGGAGCTGTTTTTT
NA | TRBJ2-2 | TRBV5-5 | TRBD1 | CASSLAYNIGQGRGTGELFF | TGTGCCAGCAGCTTGGCATATAATATCGGACAGGGGCGAGGCACCGGGGAGCTGTTTTTT
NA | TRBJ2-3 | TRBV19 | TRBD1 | CASSPGTATSTDTQYF | TGTGCCAGTAGCCCCGGGACAGCTACTAGCACAGATACGCAGTATTTT
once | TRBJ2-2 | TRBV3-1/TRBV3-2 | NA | CASSQAGANTGELFF | TGTGCCAGCAGCCAAGCAGGGGCGAACACCGGGGAGCTGTTTTTT
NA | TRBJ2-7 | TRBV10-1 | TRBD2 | CASSESRLAGGPYEQYF | TGCGCCAGCAGTGAGTCTCGGCTAGCGGGAGGGCCCTACGAGCAGTACTTC
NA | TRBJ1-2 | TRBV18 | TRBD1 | CASSRDRSYGYTF | TGTGCCAGCTCACGGGACAGAAGCTATGGCTACACCTTC
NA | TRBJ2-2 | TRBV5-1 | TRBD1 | CASSRAPRTGVITGELFF | TGCGCCAGCAGCCGAGCTCCCCGGACAGGGGTGATCACCGGGGAGCTGTTTTTT
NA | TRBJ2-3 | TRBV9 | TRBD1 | CASSPFAGGFLQSDTQYF | TGTGCCAGCAGCCCCTTTGCAGGGGGCTTTCTTCAGTCAGATACGCAGTATTTT
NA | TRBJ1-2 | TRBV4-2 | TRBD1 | CASSSELGGADYGYTF | TGTGCCAGCAGCTCGGAACTAGGGGGCGCCGACTATGGCTACACCTTC
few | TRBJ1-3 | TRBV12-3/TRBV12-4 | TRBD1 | CASRGQGRNTIYF | TGTGCCAGCAGGGGACAGGGGAGAAACACCATATATTTT
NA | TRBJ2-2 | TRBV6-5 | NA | CATRLAYTAGELFF | TGTGCCACCCGATTAGCTTACACGGCCGGGGAGCTGTTTTTT
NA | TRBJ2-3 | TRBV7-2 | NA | CASSLRTTSTDTQYF | TGTGCCAGCAGCTTAAGGACTACTAGCACAGATACGCAGTATTTT
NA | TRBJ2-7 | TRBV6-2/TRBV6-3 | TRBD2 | CASSYPAGGVSYEQYF | TGTGCCAGCAGTTACCCGGCGGGAGGGGTGTCCTACGAGCAGTACTTC
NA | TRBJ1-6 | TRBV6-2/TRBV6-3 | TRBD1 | CASSPFWTGRTSPLHF | TGTGCCAGCAGTCCATTTTGGACAGGGCGAACCTCACCCCTCCACTTT
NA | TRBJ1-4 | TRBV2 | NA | CASREGPVNEKLFF | TGTGCCAGCAGGGAGGGGCCGGTTAATGAAAAACTGTTTTTT
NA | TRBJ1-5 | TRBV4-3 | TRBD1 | CASSLGTAAYSNQPQHF | TGCGCCAGCAGCCTCGGGACAGCAGCTTATAGCAATCAGCCCCAGCATTTT
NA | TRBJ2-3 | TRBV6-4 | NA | CASSEAWRNPTDTQYF | TGTGCCAGCAGTGAGGCCTGGCGGAACCCCACAGATACGCAGTATTTT
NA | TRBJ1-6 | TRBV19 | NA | CASRDFDSSYNSPLHF | TGTGCCAGTAGAGATTTCGACAGCTCCTATAATTCACCCCTCCACTTT
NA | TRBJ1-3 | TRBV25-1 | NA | CASSPRGGLGNTIYF | TGTGCCAGCAGCCCCCGGGGAGGGTTAGGAAACACCATATATTTT
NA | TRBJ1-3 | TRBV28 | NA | CASSLWTDAGNTIYF | TGTGCCAGCAGTTTATGGACAGATGCTGGAAACACCATATATTTT
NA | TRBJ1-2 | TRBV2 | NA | CASRTGGGYTF | TGTGCCAGCAGGACGGGTGGTGGCTACACCTTC
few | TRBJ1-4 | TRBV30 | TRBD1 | CAWSSGQGDEKLFF | TGTGCCTGGAGTTCCGGACAGGGTGATGAAAAACTGTTTTTT